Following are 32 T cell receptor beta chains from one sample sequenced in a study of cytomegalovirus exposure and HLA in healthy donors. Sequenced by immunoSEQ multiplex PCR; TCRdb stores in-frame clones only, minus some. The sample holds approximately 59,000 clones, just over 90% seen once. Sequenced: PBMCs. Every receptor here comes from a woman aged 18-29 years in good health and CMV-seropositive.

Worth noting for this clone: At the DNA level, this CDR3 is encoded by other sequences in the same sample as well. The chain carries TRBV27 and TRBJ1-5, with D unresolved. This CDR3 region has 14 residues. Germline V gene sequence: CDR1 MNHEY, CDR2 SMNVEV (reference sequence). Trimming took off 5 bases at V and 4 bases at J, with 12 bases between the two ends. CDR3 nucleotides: TGTGCCAGCAGTCTGACGGGTGGAAATCAGCCCCAGCATTTT. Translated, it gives CASSLTGGNQPQHF.

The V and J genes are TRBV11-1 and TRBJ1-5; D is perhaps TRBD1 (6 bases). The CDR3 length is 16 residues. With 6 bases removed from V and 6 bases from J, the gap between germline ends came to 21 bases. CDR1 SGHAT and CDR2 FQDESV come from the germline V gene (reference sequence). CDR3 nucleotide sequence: TGTGCCAGCAGGGCCCGAGGCACAGGGAGGGTTCAGCCCCAGCATTTT. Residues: CASRARGTGRVQPQHF.

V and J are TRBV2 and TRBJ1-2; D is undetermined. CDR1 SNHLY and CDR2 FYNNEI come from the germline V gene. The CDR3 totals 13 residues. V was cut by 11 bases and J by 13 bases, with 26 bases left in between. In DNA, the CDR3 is TGTGCCGCACACTTGTTGGGCCGAGGGTCAATCACCTTC. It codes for CAAHLLGRGSITF.

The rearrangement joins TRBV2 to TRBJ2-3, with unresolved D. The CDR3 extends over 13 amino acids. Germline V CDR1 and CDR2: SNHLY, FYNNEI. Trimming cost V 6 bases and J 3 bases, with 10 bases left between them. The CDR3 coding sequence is TGTGCCAGCAGCGCCAGTTGGACAGATACGCAGTATTTT. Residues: CASSASWTDTQYF.

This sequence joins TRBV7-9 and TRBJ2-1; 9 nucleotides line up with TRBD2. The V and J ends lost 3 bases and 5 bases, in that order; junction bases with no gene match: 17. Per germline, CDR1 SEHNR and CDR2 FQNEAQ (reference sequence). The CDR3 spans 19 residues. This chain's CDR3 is CASSFSNLLAGFDDNEQFF. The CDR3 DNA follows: TGTGCCAGCAGCTTCTCTAATTTACTAGCGGGCTTCGACGACAATGAGCAGTTCTTC.

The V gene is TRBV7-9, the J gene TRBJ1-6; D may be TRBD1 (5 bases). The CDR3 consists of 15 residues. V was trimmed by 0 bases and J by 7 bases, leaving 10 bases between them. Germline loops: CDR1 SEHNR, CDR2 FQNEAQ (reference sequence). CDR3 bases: TGTGCCAGCAGCTTAGCCGACAGCAGAAATTCACCCCTCCACTTT. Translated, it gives CASSLADSRNSPLHF.

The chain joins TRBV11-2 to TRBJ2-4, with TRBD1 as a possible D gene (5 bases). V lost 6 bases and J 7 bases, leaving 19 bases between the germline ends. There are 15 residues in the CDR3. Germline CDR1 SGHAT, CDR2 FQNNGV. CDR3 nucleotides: TGTGCCAGCAGGGGGTTGGTGGGGCCCGTGAACATTCAGTACTTC. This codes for CASRGLVGPVNIQYF.

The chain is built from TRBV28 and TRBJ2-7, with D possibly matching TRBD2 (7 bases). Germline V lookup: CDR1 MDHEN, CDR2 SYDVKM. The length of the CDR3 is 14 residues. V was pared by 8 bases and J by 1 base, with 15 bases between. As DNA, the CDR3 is TGTGCCAGCGAATCGGGGGGCGCGTCCTACGAGCAGTACTTC. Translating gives CASESGGASYEQYF.

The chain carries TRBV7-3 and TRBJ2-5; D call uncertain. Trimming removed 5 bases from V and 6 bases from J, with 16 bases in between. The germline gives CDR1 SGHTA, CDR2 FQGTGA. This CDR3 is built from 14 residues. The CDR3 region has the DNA TGTGCCAGCAGCCGACATGAATCTGTGAAGACCCAGTACTTC. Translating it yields CASSRHESVKTQYF.

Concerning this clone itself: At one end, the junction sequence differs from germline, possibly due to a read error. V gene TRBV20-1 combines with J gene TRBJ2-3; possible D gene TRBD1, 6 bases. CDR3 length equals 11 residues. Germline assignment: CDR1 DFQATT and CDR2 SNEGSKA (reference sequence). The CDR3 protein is CSASWTVTQYF. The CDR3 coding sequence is TGCAGTGCTAGCTGGACAGTTACGCAGTATTTT.

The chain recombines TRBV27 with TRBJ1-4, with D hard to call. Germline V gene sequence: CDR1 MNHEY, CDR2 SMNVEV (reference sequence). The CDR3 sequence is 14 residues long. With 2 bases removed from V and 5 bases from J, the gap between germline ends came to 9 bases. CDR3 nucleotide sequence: TGTGCCAGCAGTTTAACGGTAGTGAATGAAAAACTGTTTTTT. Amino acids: CASSLTVVNEKLFF.

CDR3: CASSPSWGPYEQYF. The CDR3 DNA follows: TGTGCCAGCAGCCCTAGCTGGGGGCCCTACGAGCAGTACTTC. The chain joins TRBV7-2 to TRBJ2-7; maybe TRBD1 (6 bases). V was trimmed by 5 bases and J by 2 bases, leaving 13 bases between them. The CDR3 sequence is 14 residues long. Looked up from germline, CDR1 is SGHTA and CDR2 is FQGNSA.

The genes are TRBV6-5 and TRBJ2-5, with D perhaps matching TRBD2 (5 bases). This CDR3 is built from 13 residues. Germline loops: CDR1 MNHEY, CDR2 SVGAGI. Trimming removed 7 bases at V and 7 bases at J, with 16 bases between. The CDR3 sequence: CASTSGVHATQYF. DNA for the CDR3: TGTGCCAGCACGTCCGGGGTGCATGCGACCCAGTACTTC.

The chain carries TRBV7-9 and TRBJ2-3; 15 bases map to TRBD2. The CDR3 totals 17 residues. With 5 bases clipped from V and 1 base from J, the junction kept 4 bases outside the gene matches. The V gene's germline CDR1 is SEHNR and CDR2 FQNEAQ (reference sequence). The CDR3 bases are TGTGCCAGCAGCACCCGGACTAGCGGGGGGGGCACAGATACGCAGTATTTT. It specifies CASSTRTSGGGTDTQYF.

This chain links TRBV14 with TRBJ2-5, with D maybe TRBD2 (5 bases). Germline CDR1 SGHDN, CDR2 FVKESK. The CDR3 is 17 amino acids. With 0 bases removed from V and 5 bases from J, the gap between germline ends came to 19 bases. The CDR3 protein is CASSQDWASRSGETQYF. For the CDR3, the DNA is TGTGCCAGCAGCCAAGATTGGGCTAGCCGAAGTGGCGAGACCCAGTACTTC. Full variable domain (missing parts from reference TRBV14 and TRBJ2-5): EAGVTQFPSHSVIEKGQTVTLRCDPISGHDNLYWYRRVMGKEIKFLLHFVKESKQDESGMPNNRFLAERTGGTYSTLKVQPAELEDSGVYFCASSQDWASRSGETQYFGPGTRLLVL.

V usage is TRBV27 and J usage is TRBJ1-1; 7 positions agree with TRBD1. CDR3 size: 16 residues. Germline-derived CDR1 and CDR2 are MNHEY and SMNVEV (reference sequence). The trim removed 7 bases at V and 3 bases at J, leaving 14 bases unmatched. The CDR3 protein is CASTQLTGWGHTEAFF. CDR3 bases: TGTGCCAGCACCCAACTGACAGGGTGGGGTCACACTGAAGCTTTCTTT.

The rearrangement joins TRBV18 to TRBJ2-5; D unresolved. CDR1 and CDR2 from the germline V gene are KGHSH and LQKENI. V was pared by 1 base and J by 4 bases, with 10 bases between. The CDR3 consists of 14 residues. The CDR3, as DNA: TGTGCCAGCTCACCACAAACCGGTGGAGAGACCCAGTACTTC. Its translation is CASSPQTGGETQYF. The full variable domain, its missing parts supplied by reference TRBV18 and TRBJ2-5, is NAGVMQNPRHLVRRRGQEARLRCSPMKGHSHVYWYRQLPEEGLKFMVYLQKENIIDESGMPKERFSAEFPKEGPSILRIQQVVRGDSAAYFCASSPQTGGETQYFGPGTRLLVL.

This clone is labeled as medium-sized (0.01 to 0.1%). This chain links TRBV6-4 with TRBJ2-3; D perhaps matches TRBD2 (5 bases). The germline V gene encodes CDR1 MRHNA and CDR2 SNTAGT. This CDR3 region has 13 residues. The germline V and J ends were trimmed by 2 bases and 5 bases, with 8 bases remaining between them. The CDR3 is CASSDGRGDTQYF. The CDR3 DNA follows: TGTGCCAGCAGTGACGGACGGGGAGATACGCAGTATTTT.

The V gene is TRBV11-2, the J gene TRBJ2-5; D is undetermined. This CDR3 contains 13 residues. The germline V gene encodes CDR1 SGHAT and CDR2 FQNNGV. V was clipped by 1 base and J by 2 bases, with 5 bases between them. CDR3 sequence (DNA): TGTGCCAGCAGCTTAGGGCAGCAAGAGACCCAGTACTTC. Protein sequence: CASSLGQQETQYF. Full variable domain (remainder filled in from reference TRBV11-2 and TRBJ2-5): EAGVAQSPRYKIIEKRQSVAFWCNPISGHATLYWYQQILGQGPKLLIQFQNNGVVDDSQLPKDRFSAERLKGVDSTLKIQPAKLEDSAVYLCASSLGQQETQYFGPGTRLLVL.

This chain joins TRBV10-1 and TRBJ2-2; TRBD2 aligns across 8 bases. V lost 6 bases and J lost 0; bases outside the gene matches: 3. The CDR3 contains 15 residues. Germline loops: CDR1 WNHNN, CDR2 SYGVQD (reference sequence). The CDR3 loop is CASSPGLANTGELFF. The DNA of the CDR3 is TGCGCCAGCAGCCCGGGACTAGCGAACACCGGGGAGCTGTTTTTT.

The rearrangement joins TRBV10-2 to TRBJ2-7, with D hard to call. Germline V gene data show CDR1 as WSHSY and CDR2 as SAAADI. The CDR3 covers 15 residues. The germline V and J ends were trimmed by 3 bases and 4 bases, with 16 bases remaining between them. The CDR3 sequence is CASSDNAQSSYEQYF. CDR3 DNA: TGCGCCAGCAGTGACAACGCACAGAGTTCTTACGAGCAGTACTTC.

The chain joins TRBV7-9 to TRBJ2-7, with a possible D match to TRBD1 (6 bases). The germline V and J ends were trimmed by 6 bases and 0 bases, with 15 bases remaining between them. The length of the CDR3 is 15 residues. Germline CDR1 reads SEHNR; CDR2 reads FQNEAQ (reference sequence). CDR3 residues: CASRPPGDNSYEQYF. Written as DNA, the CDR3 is TGTGCCAGCAGGCCCCCAGGGGACAACTCCTACGAGCAGTACTTC.

The CDR3 bases are TGTGCCACCAGCAAAGGGGGCGGCTACGAGCAGTACTTC. Residues: CATSKGGGYEQYF. The chain combines TRBV15 with TRBJ2-7, with 7 positions matching TRBD1. Germline trimming cut 4 bases from V and 3 bases from J; bases unmatched to any gene: 3. This CDR3 has 13 residues. CDR1 is LNHNV, CDR2 YYDKDF, per germline (reference sequence).

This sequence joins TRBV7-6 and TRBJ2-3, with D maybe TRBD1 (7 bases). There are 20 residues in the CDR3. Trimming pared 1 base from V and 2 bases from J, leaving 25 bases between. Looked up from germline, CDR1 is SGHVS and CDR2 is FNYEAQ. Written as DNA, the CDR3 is TGTGCCAGCAGCTTAGTGGGGTGGACTACAGGGGACGGGGACACAGATACGCAGTATTTT. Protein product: CASSLVGWTTGDGDTDTQYF.

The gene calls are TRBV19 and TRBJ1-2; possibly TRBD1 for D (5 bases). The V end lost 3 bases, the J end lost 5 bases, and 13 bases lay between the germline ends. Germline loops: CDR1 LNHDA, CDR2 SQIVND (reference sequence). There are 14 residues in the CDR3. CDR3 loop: CASSMVSGTYGYTF. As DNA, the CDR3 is TGTGCCAGTAGTATGGTATCAGGGACTTATGGCTACACCTTC.

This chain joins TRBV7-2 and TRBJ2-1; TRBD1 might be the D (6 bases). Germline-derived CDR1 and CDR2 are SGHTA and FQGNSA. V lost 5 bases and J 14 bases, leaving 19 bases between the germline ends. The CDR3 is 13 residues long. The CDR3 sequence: CASSPSTGKPKFF. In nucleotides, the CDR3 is TGTGCCAGCAGCCCTTCCACAGGGAAGCCCAAGTTCTTC.

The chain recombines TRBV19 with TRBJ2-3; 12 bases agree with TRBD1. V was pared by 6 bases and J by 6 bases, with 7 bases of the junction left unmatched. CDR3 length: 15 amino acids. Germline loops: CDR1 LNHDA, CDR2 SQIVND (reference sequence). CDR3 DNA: TGTGCCAGTAGAATTATGGGACAGGGGGCGGATACGCAGTATTTT. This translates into CASRIMGQGADTQYF.

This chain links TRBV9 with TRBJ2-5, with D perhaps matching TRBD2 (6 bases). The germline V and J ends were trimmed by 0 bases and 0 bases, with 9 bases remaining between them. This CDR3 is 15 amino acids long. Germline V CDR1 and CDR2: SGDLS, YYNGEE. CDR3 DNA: TGTGCCAGCAGCGTAGTTAGCGGCTACCAAGAGACCCAGTACTTC. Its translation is CASSVVSGYQETQYF.

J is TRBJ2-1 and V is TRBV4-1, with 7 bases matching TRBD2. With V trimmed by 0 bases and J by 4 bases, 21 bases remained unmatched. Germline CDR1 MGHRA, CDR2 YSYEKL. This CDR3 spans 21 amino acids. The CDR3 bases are TGCGCCAGCAGCCAAGATTTTTTGCTTCCTATCCTAGCGGTGGGGTACAATGAGCAGTTCTTC. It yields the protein CASSQDFLLPILAVGYNEQFF.

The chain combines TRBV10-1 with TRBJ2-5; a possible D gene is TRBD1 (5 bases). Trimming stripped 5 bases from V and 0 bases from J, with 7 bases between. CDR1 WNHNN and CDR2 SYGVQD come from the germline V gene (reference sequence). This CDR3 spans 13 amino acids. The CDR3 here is CASSKGNQETQYF. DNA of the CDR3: TGCGCCAGCAGTAAGGGGAACCAAGAGACCCAGTACTTC.

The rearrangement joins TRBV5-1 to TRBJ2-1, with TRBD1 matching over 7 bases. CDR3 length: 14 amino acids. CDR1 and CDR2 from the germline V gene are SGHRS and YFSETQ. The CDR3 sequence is CASRGRVFYNEQFF. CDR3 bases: TGCGCTTCTAGGGGGCGGGTATTCTACAATGAGCAGTTCTTC.

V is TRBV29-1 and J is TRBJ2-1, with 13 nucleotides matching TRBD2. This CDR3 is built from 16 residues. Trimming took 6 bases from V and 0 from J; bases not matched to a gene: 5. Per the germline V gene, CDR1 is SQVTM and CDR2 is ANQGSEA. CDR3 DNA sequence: TGCAGCGTGACTAGCGGGGGGTCCAGCTCCTACAATGAGCAGTTCTTC. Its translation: CSVTSGGSSSYNEQFF.